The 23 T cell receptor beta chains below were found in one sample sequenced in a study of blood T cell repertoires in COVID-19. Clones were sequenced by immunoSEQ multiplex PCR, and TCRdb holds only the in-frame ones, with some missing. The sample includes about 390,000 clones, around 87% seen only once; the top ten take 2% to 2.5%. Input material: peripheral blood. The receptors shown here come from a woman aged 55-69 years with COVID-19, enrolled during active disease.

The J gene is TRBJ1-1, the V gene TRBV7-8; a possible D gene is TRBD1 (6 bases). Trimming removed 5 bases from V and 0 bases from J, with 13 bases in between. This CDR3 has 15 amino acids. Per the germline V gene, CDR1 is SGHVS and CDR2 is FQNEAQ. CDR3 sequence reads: CASSPGQSMNTEAFF. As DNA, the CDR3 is TGTGCCAGCAGCCCCGGACAGAGCATGAACACTGAAGCTTTCTTT.

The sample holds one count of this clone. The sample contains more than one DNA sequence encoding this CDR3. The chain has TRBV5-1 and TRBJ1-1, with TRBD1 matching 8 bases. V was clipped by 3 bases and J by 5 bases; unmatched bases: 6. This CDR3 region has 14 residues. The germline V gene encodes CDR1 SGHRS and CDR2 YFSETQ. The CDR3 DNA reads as TGCGCCAGCAGCTCCGGACAGGGCGGGACTGAAGCTTTCTTT. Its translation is CASSSGQGGTEAFF.

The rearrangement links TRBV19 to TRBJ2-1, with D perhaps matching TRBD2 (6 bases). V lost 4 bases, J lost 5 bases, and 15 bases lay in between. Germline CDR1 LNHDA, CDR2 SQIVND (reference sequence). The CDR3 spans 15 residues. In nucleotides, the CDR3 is TGTGCCAGTAGTACTACCTCCATAGCGGACAATGAGCAGTTCTTC. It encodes CASSTTSIADNEQFF.

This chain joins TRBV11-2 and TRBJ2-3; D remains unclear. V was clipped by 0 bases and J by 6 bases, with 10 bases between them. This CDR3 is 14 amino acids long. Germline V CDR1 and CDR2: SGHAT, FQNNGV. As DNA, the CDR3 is TGTGCCAGCAGCTTAGATTCACCGGTCGATACGCAGTATTTT. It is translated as CASSLDSPVDTQYF.

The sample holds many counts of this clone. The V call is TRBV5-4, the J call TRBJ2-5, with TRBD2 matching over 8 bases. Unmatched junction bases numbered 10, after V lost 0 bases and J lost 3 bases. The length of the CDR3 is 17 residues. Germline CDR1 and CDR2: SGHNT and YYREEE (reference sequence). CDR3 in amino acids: CASSLVDGGAKEETQYF. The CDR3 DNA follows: TGTGCCAGCAGCTTGGTGGACGGGGGGGCGAAGGAAGAGACCCAGTACTTC.

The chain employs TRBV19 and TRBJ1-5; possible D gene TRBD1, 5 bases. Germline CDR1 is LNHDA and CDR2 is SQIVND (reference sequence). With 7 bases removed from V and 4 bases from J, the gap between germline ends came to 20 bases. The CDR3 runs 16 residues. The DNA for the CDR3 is TGTGCCAGTACATACCGGGGGGGGTCTCCGAATCAGCCCCAGCATTTT. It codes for CASTYRGGSPNQPQHF.

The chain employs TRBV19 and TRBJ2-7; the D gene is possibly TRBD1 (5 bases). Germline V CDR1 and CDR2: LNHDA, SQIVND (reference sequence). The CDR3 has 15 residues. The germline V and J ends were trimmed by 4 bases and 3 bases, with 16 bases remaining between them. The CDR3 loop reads CASSTPRAQVYEQYF. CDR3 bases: TGTGCCAGTAGTACCCCAAGAGCACAGGTCTACGAGCAGTACTTC.

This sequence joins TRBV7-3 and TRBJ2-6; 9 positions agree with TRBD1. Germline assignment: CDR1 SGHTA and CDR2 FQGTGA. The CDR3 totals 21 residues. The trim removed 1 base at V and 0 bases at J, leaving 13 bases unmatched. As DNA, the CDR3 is TGTGCCAGCAGCTTAAAGTCCGGGCCAACAGGGGGCGGCTCTGGGGCCAACGTCCTGACTTTC. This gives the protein CASSLKSGPTGGGSGANVLTF. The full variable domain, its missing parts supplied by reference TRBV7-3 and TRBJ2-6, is GAGVSQTPSNKVTEKGKYVELRCDPISGHTALYWYRQSLGQGPEFLIYFQGTGAADDSGLPNDRFFAVRPEGSVSTLKIQRTERGDSAVYLCASSLKSGPTGGGSGANVLTFGAGSRLTVL.

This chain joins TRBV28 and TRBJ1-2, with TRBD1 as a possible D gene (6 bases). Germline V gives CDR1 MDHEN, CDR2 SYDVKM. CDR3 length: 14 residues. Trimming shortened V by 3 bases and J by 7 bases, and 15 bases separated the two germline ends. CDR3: CASSLGTKERGYTF. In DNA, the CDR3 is TGTGCCAGCAGTTTGGGGACAAAGGAACGTGGCTACACCTTC.

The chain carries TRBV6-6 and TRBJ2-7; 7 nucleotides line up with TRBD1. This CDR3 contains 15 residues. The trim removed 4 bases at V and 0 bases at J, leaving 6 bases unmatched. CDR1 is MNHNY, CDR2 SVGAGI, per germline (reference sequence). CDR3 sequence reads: CASSFKQGSSYEQYF. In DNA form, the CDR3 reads TGTGCCAGCAGTTTCAAACAGGGGAGCTCCTACGAGCAGTACTTC.

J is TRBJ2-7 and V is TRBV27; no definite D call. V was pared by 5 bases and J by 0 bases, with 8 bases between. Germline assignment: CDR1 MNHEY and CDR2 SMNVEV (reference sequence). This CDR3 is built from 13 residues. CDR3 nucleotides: TGTGCCAGCAGTCGCGCCGTCTCCTACGAGCAGTACTTC. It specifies CASSRAVSYEQYF.

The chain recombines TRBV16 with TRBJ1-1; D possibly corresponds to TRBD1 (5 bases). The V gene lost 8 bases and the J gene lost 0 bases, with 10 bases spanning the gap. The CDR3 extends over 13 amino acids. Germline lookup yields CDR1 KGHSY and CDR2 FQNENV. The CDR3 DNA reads TGTGCCAGCCTGGACAACATGAACACTGAAGCTTTCTTT. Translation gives CASLDNMNTEAFF.

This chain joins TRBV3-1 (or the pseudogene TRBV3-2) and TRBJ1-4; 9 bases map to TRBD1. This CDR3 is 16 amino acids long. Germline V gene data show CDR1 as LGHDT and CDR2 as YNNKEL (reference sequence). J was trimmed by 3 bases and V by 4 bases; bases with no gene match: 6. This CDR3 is CASSLTGGAANEKLFF. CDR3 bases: TGTGCCAGCAGCCTGACAGGGGGAGCAGCTAATGAAAAACTGTTTTTT.

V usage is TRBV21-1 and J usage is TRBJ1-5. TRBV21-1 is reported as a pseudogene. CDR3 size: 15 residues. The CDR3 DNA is TGTGCCAGCAGCAAAGGAGGGCAGAGAAATCAGCCCCAGCATTTT. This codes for CASSKGGQRNQPQHF.

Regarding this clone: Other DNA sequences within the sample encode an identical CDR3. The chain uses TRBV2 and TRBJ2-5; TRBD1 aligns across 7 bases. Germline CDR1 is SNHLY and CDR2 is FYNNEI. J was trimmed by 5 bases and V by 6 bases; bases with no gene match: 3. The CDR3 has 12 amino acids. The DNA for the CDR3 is TGTGCCAGCAGGGGCAGGGGGGAGACCCAGTACTTC. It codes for CASRGRGETQYF.

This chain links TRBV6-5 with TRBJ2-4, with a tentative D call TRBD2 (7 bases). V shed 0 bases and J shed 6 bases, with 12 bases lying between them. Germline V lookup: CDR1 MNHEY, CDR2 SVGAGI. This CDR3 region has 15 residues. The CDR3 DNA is TGTGCCAGCAGTTACTCTGGGGGGGGCGGAAACATTCAGTACTTC. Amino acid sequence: CASSYSGGGGNIQYF.

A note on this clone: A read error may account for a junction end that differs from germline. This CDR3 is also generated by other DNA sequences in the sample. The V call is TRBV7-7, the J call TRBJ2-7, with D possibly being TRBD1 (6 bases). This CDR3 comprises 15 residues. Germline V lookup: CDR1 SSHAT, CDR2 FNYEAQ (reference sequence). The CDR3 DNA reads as TGTGCTAGCAGCTTAGGCCAGGGGCCGACCTACGAGCAGTACTTC. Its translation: CASSLGQGPTYEQYF.

CDR3 nucleotides: TGTGCCAGCACTCCACAGGAGAGCACCGGGGAGCTGTTTTTT. Its protein product is CASTPQESTGELFF. The chain combines TRBV21-1 with TRBJ2-2; TRBD1, the table's D call, was not compared with the DNA. TRBV21-1 constitutes a pseudogene. This CDR3 is 14 amino acids long.

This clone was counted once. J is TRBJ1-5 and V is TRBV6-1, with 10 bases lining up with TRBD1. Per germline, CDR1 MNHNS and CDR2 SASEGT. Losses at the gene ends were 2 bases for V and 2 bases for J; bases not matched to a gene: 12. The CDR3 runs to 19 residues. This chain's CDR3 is CASSERDRGESLGNQPQHF. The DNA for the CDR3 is TGTGCCAGCAGTGAACGGGACAGGGGCGAGTCTTTGGGCAATCAGCCCCAGCATTTT.

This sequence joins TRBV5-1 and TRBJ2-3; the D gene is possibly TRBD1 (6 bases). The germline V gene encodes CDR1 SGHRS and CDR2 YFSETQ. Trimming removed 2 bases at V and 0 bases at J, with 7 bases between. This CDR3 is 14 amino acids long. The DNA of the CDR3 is TGCGCCAGCAGCTTCCAGGGGAGCACAGATACGCAGTATTTT. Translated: CASSFQGSTDTQYF.

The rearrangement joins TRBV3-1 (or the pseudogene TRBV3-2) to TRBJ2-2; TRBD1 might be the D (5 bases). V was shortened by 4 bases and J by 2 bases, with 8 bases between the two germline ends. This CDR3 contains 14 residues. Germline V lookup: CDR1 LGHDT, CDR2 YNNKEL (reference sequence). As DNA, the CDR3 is TGTGCCAGCAGCCTAAGGGGCAACACCGGGGAGCTGTTTTTT. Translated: CASSLRGNTGELFF.

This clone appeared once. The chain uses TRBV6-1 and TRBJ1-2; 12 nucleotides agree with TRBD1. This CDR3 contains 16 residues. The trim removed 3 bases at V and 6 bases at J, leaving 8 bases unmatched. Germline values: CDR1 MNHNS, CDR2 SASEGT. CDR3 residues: CASSEGQGAYADGYTF. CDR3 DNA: TGTGCCAGCAGTGAGGGACAGGGGGCTTATGCGGATGGCTACACCTTC.

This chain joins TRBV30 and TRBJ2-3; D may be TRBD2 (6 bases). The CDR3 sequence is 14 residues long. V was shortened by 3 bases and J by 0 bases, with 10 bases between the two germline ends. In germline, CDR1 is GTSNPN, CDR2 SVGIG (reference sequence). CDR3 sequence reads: CAWRGGPSTDTQYF. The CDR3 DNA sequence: TGTGCCTGGAGGGGGGGTCCTAGCACAGATACGCAGTATTTT.